The 25 T cell receptor beta chains below all came from one sample that was sequenced in a study of regulatory T cells in long-lasting Graves disease. Through Arm-PCR of CDR3 regions and iRepertoire HTBI primers, TCR beta libraries were built. TCRdb reanalysed the multiplex PCR reads using MiXCR and keeps one entry per CDR3 protein. The repertoire has some 250,000 distinct CDR3 sequences, around 17% of them found once; the top ten carry over 20%. Time point reported: newly diagnosed GD, antithyroid drugs for less than 3 months. There was RNA extracted from PBMCs, and the TCR library was made from it. The sequenced sample was peripheral blood mononuclear cells (PBMCs), obtained at new diagnosis, from a patient treated with antithyroid drugs. The receptors originated from a female donor with Graves disease.

In its sample, this clonotype was seen many times. The genes are TRBV24-1 and TRBJ2-3; TRBD2 matches 8 bases. The V gene's germline CDR1 is KGHDR and CDR2 SFDVKD. The length of the CDR3 is 15 residues. Unmatched junction bases numbered 3, after V lost 5 bases and J lost 0 bases. CDR3 amino acids: CATSVERGSTDTQYF. The CDR3, as DNA: TGTGCCACCAGTGTGGAGCGGGGGAGCACAGATACGCAGTATTTT.

This clonotype was observed at least ten times. The V call is TRBV6-1, the J call TRBJ2-2; the D gene is possibly TRBD1 (6 bases). With 5 bases removed from V and 0 bases from J, the gap between germline ends came to 7 bases. Germline assignment: CDR1 MNHNS and CDR2 SASEGT. CDR3 length: 14 amino acids. The chain's CDR3 is CASSRTANTGELFF. The CDR3 nucleotides read TGTGCCAGCAGTAGGACAGCGAACACCGGGGAGCTGTTTTTT.

The chain couples TRBV19 to TRBJ2-2, with 15 bases identical to TRBD2. Germline loops: CDR1 LNHDA, CDR2 SQIVND (reference sequence). This CDR3 is 18 amino acids long. The trim removed 9 bases at V and 7 bases at J, leaving 15 bases unmatched. Written as DNA, the CDR3 is TGTGCCAGCCGGGGGACTAGCGGGAGGTCCTCGGGTGGCGGGGAGCTGTTTTTT. It specifies CASRGTSGRSSGGGELFF.

This clonotype was picked up a small number of times. A much larger clone differs from this one at a single base, so this may be a read error. The chain employs TRBV29-1 and TRBJ2-3; 8 bases line up with TRBD1. V was clipped by 7 bases and J by 4 bases; unmatched bases: 10. This CDR3 contains 14 residues. Germline V gene data show CDR1 as SQVTM and CDR2 as ANQGSEA. CDR3 loop: CSAATGTGADTQYF. The DNA for the CDR3 is TGCAGCGCCGCCACCGGGACAGGCGCAGATACGCAGTATTTT.

In its sample, this clonotype was seen many times. The chain has TRBV7-9 and TRBJ1-2; D is uncertain. Trimming removed 1 base from V and 8 bases from J, with 14 bases in between. CDR1 and CDR2 (germline): SEHNR, FQNEAQ (reference sequence). The CDR3 has 14 amino acids. CDR3 sequence (DNA): TGTGCCAGCAGCTTAGGAGAGACCGGGAGGGGCTACACCTTC. It yields the protein CASSLGETGRGYTF.

A few counts support this clonotype. The rearrangement uses TRBV12-3 or TRBV12-4 and TRBJ2-1; 9 bases line up with TRBD1. This CDR3 contains 15 residues. Trimming removed 4 bases from V and 4 bases from J; junction bases left unmatched: 5. CDR3 loop: CASSSTTGGYNEQFF. The DNA of the CDR3 is TGTGCCAGCAGTTCGACGACAGGGGGGTACAATGAGCAGTTCTTC.

This clonotype was counted ten times or more. The chain links TRBV19 to TRBJ2-1; 11 positions match TRBD2. V shed 6 bases, J shed 4 bases, and the junction held 8 bases outside the gene matches. This CDR3 has 16 amino acids. CDR1 and CDR2 from the germline V gene are LNHDA and SQIVND (reference sequence). In nucleotides, the CDR3 is TGTGCCAGTAGCATAACAACTAGCGGGAGTTACAATGAGCAGTTCTTC. Protein: CASSITTSGSYNEQFF. The full variable domain, in which reference TRBV19 and TRBJ2-1 provide the parts outside the CDR3, is DGGITQSPKYLFRKEGQNVTLSCEQNLNHDAMYWYRQDPGQGLRLIYYSQIVNDFQKGDIAEGYSVSREKKESFPLTVTSAQKNPTAFYLCASSITTSGSYNEQFFGPGTRLTVL.

In this sample, this clonotype turned up a few times. This chain uses TRBV6-1 with TRBJ2-1, with D possibly matching TRBD2 (7 bases). This CDR3 comprises 14 residues. V was cut by 6 bases and J by 7 bases, with 16 bases left in between. CDR1 MNHNS and CDR2 SASEGT come from the germline V gene. The CDR3 bases are TGTGCCAGCAGAGGGGGGGAAGCGATAAATGAGCAGTTCTTC. As protein: CASRGGEAINEQFF.

This clonotype has ten or more counts. The V call is TRBV12-3 or TRBV12-4, the J call TRBJ1-5; no firm D call. V lost 8 bases, J lost 7 bases, and 12 bases lay in between. CDR3 size: 12 residues. The CDR3 DNA follows: TGTGCCAGCGGGGAGGGAAGGCAGCCCCAGCATTTT. This sequence encodes CASGEGRQPQHF.

Remarks on this clonotype: It may be a read error: a sequence one base away is much more abundant. The chain has TRBV7-3 and TRBJ2-1; the D gene is possibly TRBD2 (6 bases). Germline CDR1 is SGHTA and CDR2 is FQGTGA. CDR3 length equals 11 residues. The CDR3 reads CTSSNRGEQFF. The CDR3 nucleotides read TGTACCAGCAGCAACCGGGGGGAGCAGTTCTTC.

This chain uses TRBV10-3 with TRBJ1-5; D is uncertain. CDR1 and CDR2 from the germline V gene are ENHRY and SYGVKD. This CDR3 contains 13 residues. Trimming left V 5 bases short and J 0 bases short, with 5 bases between. CDR3 sequence (DNA): TGTGCCATCAGTCCTTATAGCAATCAGCCCCAGCATTTT. It is translated as CAISPYSNQPQHF.

This clonotype was found many times. The chain recombines TRBV20-1 with TRBJ2-3, with D possibly TRBD1 on 6 matching bases. This CDR3 comprises 13 residues. The V end was cut by 5 bases, the J end by 2 bases, with 11 bases between. CDR1 and CDR2 from the germline V gene are DFQATT and SNEGSKA (reference sequence). CDR3 loop: CSADRWDTDTQYF. Written as DNA, the CDR3 is TGCAGTGCTGACAGGTGGGACACAGATACGCAGTATTTT.

This clonotype was found many times. This chain joins TRBV9 and TRBJ1-5; 7 nucleotides line up with TRBD1. The CDR3 is 13 residues long. Trimming removed 4 bases from V and 8 bases from J; junction bases left unmatched: 6. Germline V gene lookup returns CDR1 SGDLS and CDR2 YYNGEE. The CDR3 nucleotides read TGTGCCAGCAGCCAAGACGACAGGGAGCCCCAGCATTTT. It specifies CASSQDDREPQHF.

The table lists this clonotype with many counts. This chain connects TRBV5-6 to TRBJ2-3; D is unresolved. V lost 4 bases, J lost 2 bases, and 20 bases lay in between. The CDR3 totals 17 residues. The V gene's germline CDR1 is SGHDT and CDR2 YYEEEE. The DNA of the CDR3 is TGTGCCAGCAGCCAACTTTATCTCCTCCGGTCCACAGATACGCAGTATTTT. The encoded protein is CASSQLYLLRSTDTQYF.

In regard to this clonotype: One junction end disagrees with the germline gene, perhaps due to a read error. This chain joins TRBV5-6 and TRBJ1-1, with 7 bases matching TRBD1. Germline loops: CDR1 SGHDT, CDR2 YYEEEE. This CDR3 comprises 13 residues. CDR3 sequence (DNA): TGTGTCAGCACCTGGACAGGTACGGGTATGACTTTCTTT. Translation: CVSTWTGTGMTFF.

This clonotype was picked up many times. The CDR3 DNA follows: TGTGCCAGCAGCTCCGTCGCCGGGGAGCTGTTTTTT. This codes for CASSSVAGELFF. This rearrangement joins TRBV7-9 to TRBJ2-2; D gene unclear. V shed 4 bases and J shed 6 bases, with 6 bases lying between them. Per the germline V gene, CDR1 is SEHNR and CDR2 is FQNEAQ (reference sequence). The CDR3 runs 12 residues.

At least ten counts were recorded for this clonotype. The chain couples TRBV3-1 to TRBJ2-3, with 8 positions matching TRBD1. Unmatched junction bases numbered 2, after V lost 2 bases and J lost 4 bases. The CDR3 runs to 14 residues. Germline V gene lookup returns CDR1 LGHDT and CDR2 YNNKEL (reference sequence). The CDR3 here is CASSQTTGADTQYF. CDR3 DNA sequence: TGTGCCAGCAGCCAAACGACAGGGGCAGATACGCAGTATTTT.

A note on this clonotype: One end of the junction does not line up with germline, which may come from a read error. V gene TRBV2 combines with J gene TRBJ2-1; 15 bases are shared with TRBD2. The CDR3 is 22 residues long. Per germline, CDR1 SNHLY and CDR2 FYNNEI. CDR3 sequence (DNA): TGTGCCAGCAATGAAGACAGAATGGGACTAGCGGGAGGTCTGAGCTCCTACAATGAGCAGTTCTTC. Its translation is CASNEDRMGLAGGLSSYNEQFF.

This clonotype occurred many times. This rearrangement joins TRBV6-5 to TRBJ2-3, with TRBD2 identical over 15 bases. With V trimmed by 4 bases and J by 0 bases, 11 bases remained unmatched. CDR3 length: 20 residues. The germline CDR1 and CDR2 sequences are MNHEY and SVGAGI. CDR3 residues: CASSSKTPGLAGGSTDTQYF. The CDR3 DNA reads as TGTGCCAGCAGTTCCAAGACTCCGGGACTAGCGGGAGGAAGCACAGATACGCAGTATTTT.

This clonotype has ten or more counts. The chain carries TRBV27 and TRBJ2-7, with 7 bases fitting TRBD2. CDR1 and CDR2 from the germline V gene are MNHEY and SMNVEV (reference sequence). The CDR3 consists of 12 residues. V trimming: 6 bases; J trimming: 6 bases; junction bases outside the gene matches: 5. The CDR3 region is CASRPIAGEQYF. As DNA, the CDR3 is TGTGCCAGCAGACCTATAGCGGGCGAGCAGTACTTC.

At least ten counts were recorded for this clonotype. J is TRBJ1-5 and V is TRBV4-1; TRBD1 matches at 7 bases. With V trimmed by 3 bases and J by 2 bases, 1 base remained unmatched. Germline V gene data show CDR1 as MGHRA and CDR2 as YSYEKL. This CDR3 has 14 amino acids. For the CDR3, the DNA is TGCGCCAGCAGCCAGACAGGGCGCAATCAGCCCCAGCATTTT. Its translation is CASSQTGRNQPQHF.

This clonotype was detected ten times or more. The genes are TRBV6-2 or TRBV6-3 and TRBJ2-4, with a possible D match to TRBD2 (6 bases). Trimming took 5 bases from V and 3 from J, leaving 29 bases between them. The CDR3 has 20 residues. Germline assignment: CDR1 MNHEY and CDR2 SVGEGT. The CDR3 spells CASSTPWGSGAPSRKNIQYF. In DNA form, the CDR3 reads TGTGCCAGCAGTACCCCGTGGGGTAGCGGAGCCCCCTCACGCAAAAACATTCAGTACTTC.

The rearrangement links TRBV19 to TRBJ2-7; TRBD1 is a possible D gene (6 bases). V was pared by 0 bases and J by 2 bases, with 14 bases between. Germline CDR1 reads LNHDA; CDR2 reads SQIVND (reference sequence). The CDR3 is 16 amino acids. The CDR3 coding sequence is TGTGCCAGTAGTATAGATTTACGACAGGTTCCCTACGAGCAGTACTTC. It yields the protein CASSIDLRQVPYEQYF. The full variable domain, in which reference TRBV19 and TRBJ2-7 provide the parts outside the CDR3, is DGGITQSPKYLFRKEGQNVTLSCEQNLNHDAMYWYRQDPGQGLRLIYYSQIVNDFQKGDIAEGYSVSREKKESFPLTVTSAQKNPTAFYLCASSIDLRQVPYEQYFGPGTRLTVT.

This clonotype showed up just a few times. A single base separates this from a much larger clone, so it may be a read error. The chain combines TRBV11-2 with TRBJ2-4; D tentatively fits TRBD1 or TRBD2 (6 bases each). Germline V gene lookup returns CDR1 SGHAT and CDR2 FQNNGV. V was pared by 5 bases and J by 3 bases, with 14 bases between. The CDR3 runs to 15 residues. The CDR3 spells CASSPLRGDKNIQYF. CDR3 nucleotides: TGTGCCAGCAGCCCCCTGAGGGGGGACAAAAACATTCAGTACTTC.

Ten or more counts support this clonotype. The chain has TRBV29-1 and TRBJ1-1; 7 bases are a match to TRBD1. This CDR3 is built from 12 residues. With V trimmed by 4 bases and J by 4 bases, 3 bases remained unmatched. In germline, CDR1 is SQVTM, CDR2 ANQGSEA. The CDR3 DNA follows: TGCAGCGTTGGACAGGGCGGCACTGAAGCTTTCTTT. This codes for CSVGQGGTEAFF. Using reference TRBV29-1 and TRBJ1-1 for the parts outside the CDR3, the full variable domain is SAVISQKPSRDICQRGTSLTIQCQVDSQVTMMFWYRQQPGQSLTLIATANQGSEATYESGFVIDKFPISRPNLTFSTLTVSNMSPEDSSIYLCSVGQGGTEAFFGQGTRLTVV.